The sequence of this T cell receptor beta chain was determined in a study of HIV-infected patients and healthy controls (dated by TCRdb to 2014 to 2015). There are 14 amino acids in the CDR3, from cysteine to phenylalanine inclusive. Only CDR3 DNA is held: 42 bases, read in frame from base 1. The germline V gene encodes CDR1 DFQATT and CDR2 SNEGSKA (reference sequence). Trimming at the junction amounts to 3 bases on V and 1 base on J, and the germline ends lie 12 bases apart. Libraries were constructed by 5' RACE. These reads were obtained on an Illumina MiSeq. Clones were called with MiXCR by TCRdb after fastp trimmed the public reads at Q25, and only in-frame beta chains were retained. Rows with one shared CDR3 protein collapse into an entry with the most common genes and DNA. The sample profile shows 55,000 to 70,000 distinct CDR3 sequences; roughly 21% of them were found once. Around 1.4% of the sample rests with the top ten.

This clonotype was counted ten times or more. There is no known antigen for this receptor. Per-base quality was not reported, and no clone a single base away is much larger than it. The rearrangement combines TRBV20-1 with TRBJ1-2, with the D gene too uncertain to name. This clonotype was sampled from a human donor in good health. The sequenced sample was CD4+ T cells from blood. The CDR3 is CSASVAGYNYGYTF. The base sequence is TGCAGTGCTAGCGTGGCGGGTTATAACTATGGCTACACCTTC.